This T cell receptor beta chain was recovered during a study of identical twins. TCRdb re-analysed the 5' RACE reads in MiXCR, keeping a single row per CDR3 protein. The table shows about 1.7 million distinct CDR3 sequences, with under 35% occurring only once. There are many counts of this clonotype. Its antigen is currently unknown. The study, taken as a whole, reports: Insertion counts were lower in abundant cord blood beta clonotypes, a trend that memory repertoires did not show.

The TCR was taken from a newborn girl in good health. The source material was cord blood.

CDR3 amino acids: CSVARDYGYTF. CDR3 nucleotide sequence: TGCAGCGTTGCGCGAGACTATGGCTACACCTTC. The chain uses TRBV29-1 and TRBJ1-2; D call uncertain. This CDR3 has 11 residues. V shed 4 bases and J shed 3 bases, with 6 bases lying between them. Per germline, CDR1 SQVTM and CDR2 ANQGSEA.